Below are 5 T cell receptor beta chains sequenced from a single sample in a study of T cells after yellow fever vaccination. From the 5' RACE reads, TCRdb called clonotypes with MiXCR, one entry per CDR3 protein. The sample lists a few hundred thousand distinct CDR3 sequences; 18% were seen once. Sequences were derived from PBMCs, sampled before the yellow fever booster vaccination. These receptor sequences come from a man in his late teens or twenties who received the YFV17D yellow fever vaccine.

This clonotype was seen more than once but under ten times. V usage is TRBV7-2 and J usage is TRBJ2-1; D is unclear. Trimming cost V 1 base and J 6 bases, with 13 bases left between them. Germline-derived CDR1 and CDR2 are SGHTA and FQGNSA. This CDR3 region has 15 residues. This chain's CDR3 is CASSLGGGNSNEQFF. The CDR3 DNA reads as TGTGCCAGCAGCTTAGGCGGTGGCAACTCCAATGAGCAGTTCTTC.

The sample holds a few counts of this clonotype. CDR3 nucleotides: TGTGCCACACAAATGGGGTCGGGTTTCCCTGAAGCTTTCTTT. It is translated as CATQMGSGFPEAFF. The rearrangement joins TRBV10-3 to TRBJ1-1; D call uncertain. This CDR3 has 14 amino acids. The V end was cut by 10 bases, the J end by 6 bases, with 21 bases between. Germline loops: CDR1 ENHRY, CDR2 SYGVKD.

This clonotype occurred a few times. This rearrangement joins TRBV7-2 to TRBJ2-3; no definite D call. V shed 1 base and J shed 6 bases, with 11 bases lying between them. The germline CDR1 and CDR2 sequences are SGHTA and FQGNSA. The CDR3 sequence is 14 residues long. The CDR3 loop reads CASSLEVGPDTQYF. The CDR3 DNA sequence: TGTGCCAGCAGCTTAGAGGTGGGCCCGGATACGCAGTATTTT.

This clonotype has a handful of counts. The chain joins TRBV5-5 to TRBJ2-7, with 8 bases lining up with TRBD1. V shed 4 bases, J shed 2 bases, and the junction held 2 bases outside the gene matches. The CDR3 runs 13 residues. The germline gives CDR1 SGHKS, CDR2 YYEKEE (reference sequence). The CDR3 DNA reads TGTGCCAGCAGCGCGGACAGGGCCTACGAGCAGTACGTC. Amino acids: CASSADRAYEQYV.

This clonotype was seen more than once but under ten times. This rearrangement joins TRBV7-9 to TRBJ2-3; D might be TRBD1 (6 bases). Germline CDR1 SEHNR, CDR2 FQNEAQ (reference sequence). This CDR3 contains 15 residues. V was trimmed by 4 bases and J by 0 bases, leaving 11 bases between them. The CDR3 region has the DNA TGTGCCAGCAGCTCCTTAGGACAGAGCACAGATACGCAGTATTTT. Protein sequence: CASSSLGQSTDTQYF.